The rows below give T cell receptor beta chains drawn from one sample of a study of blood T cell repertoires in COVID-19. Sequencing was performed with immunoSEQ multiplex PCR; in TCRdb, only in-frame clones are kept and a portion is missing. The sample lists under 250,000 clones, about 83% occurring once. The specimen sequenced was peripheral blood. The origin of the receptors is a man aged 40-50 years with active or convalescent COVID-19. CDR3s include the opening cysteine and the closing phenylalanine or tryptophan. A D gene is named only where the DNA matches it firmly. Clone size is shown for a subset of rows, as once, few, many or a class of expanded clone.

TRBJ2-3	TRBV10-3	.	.	TGTGCCATCAGTGCCAGGGGCACAGATACGCAGTATTTT	CAISARGTDTQYF
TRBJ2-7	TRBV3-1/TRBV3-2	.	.	TGTGCCAGCAGCCCCCCGGGACTTAGCAACGAGCAGTACTTC	CASSPPGLSNEQYF
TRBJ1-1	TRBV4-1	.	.	TGCGCCAGCAGCCAAGGTAGGGCGGGGAACACTGAAGCTTTCTTT	CASSQGRAGNTEAFF
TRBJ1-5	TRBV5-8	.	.	TGTGCCAGCACCCCAACACCCTTTCCTCGGCCCCAGCATTTT	CASTPTPFPRPQHF
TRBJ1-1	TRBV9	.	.	TGTGCCAGCAGCCTCTCGACAGTGAACACTGAAGCTTTCTTT	CASSLSTVNTEAFF
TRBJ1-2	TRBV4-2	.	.	TGTGCCAGCAGCCAACTTCAGGGGAGTTATGGCTACACCTTC	CASSQLQGSYGYTF
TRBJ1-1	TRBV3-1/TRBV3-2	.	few	TGTGCCAGCAGCCAAGGAAGCACAGGACGTACGGCTTTCTTT	CASSQGSTGRTAFF
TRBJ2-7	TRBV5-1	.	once	TGCGCCAGCAGAAGAGCAACAGGGTCAGACGAGCAGTACTTC	CASRRATGSDEQYF
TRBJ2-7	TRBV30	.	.	TGTGCCTGGAGTCTCTCCTACGAGCAGTACTTC	CAWSLSYEQYF
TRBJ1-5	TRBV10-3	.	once	TGTGCCATCAGTGAGTCTTCGTCGGGCGGGGGCAATCAGCCCCAGCATTTT	CAISESSSGGGNQPQHF
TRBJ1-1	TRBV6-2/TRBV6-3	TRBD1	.	TGTGCCAGCAGTCGGACAGGGAACACTGAAGCTTTCTTT	CASSRTGNTEAFF
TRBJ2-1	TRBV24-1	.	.	TGTGCCACCAGTGCCGCTTCGAGCACCTACAATGAGCAGTTCTTC	CATSAASSTYNEQFF
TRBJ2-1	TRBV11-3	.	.	TGTGCCAGCAGCCCGACTAGTGATGAGCAGTTCTTC	CASSPTSDEQFF
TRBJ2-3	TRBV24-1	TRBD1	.	TGTGCCACCAGTGATCCCCGCCGGGACAGGGGGCCAGATACGCAGTATTTT	CATSDPRRDRGPDTQYF
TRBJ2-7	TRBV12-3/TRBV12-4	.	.	TGTGCCAGCAGTTTATTAGACGAGCAGTACTTC	CASSLLDEQYF
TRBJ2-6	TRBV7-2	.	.	TGTGCCAGCAGTCGTACCAGCTCTGGGGCCAACGTCCTGACTTTC	CASSRTSSGANVLTF
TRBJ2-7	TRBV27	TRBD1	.	TGTGCCAGCAGCACCGGGACAGGGTTTTTCCACGAGCAGTACTTC	CASSTGTGFFHEQYF
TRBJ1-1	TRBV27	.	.	TGTGCCAGCAGTTTTCAGGGATCCGGTGAAGCTTTCTTT	CASSFQGSGEAFF
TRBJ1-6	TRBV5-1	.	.	TGCGCCAGCAGCTTGTCCGGGGTGAATTCACCCCTCCACTTT	CASSLSGVNSPLHF
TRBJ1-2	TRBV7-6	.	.	TGTGCCAGCAGCTTAGCGCCAGGGAACTATGGCTACACCTTC	CASSLAPGNYGYTF
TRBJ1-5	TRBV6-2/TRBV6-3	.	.	TGTGCCAGCAGCTATCCGGGGATCCAAACGGGGTATCAGCCCCAGCATTTT	CASSYPGIQTGYQPQHF
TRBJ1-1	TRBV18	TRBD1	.	TGTGCCAGCTCACTATCGGGGACAGGCGTCATGAACACTGAAGCTTTCTTT	CASSLSGTGVMNTEAFF
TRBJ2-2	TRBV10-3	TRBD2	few	TGTGCCATCCGCCCGATGCTAGCGGGAGGGGCCGGGGAGCTGTTTTTT	CAIRPMLAGGAGELFF
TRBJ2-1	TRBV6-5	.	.	TGTGCCAGCAGTTCCGACTGGATAGTAAACGTTGAGCAGTTCTTC	CASSSDWIVNVEQFF
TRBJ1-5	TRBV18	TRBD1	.	TGTGCCAGCTCACCACGGTCCGCGGGACAGGGCTATCAGCCCCAGCATTTT	CASSPRSAGQGYQPQHF
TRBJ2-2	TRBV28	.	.	TGTGCCAGCATGAGTCACGGGGCCGGGGAGCTGTTTTTT	CASMSHGAGELFF
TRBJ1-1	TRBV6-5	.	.	TGTGCCAGCAGTCAGCAGGGGTTGGTGAACACTGAAGCTTTCTTT	CASSQQGLVNTEAFF
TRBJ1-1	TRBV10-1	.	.	TGCGCCAGCACCTCGAAGCAGGGGACCACTGAAGCTTTCTTT	CASTSKQGTTEAFF
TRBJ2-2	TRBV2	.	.	TGTGCCAGCACCCTCCTGGAGGGCACCGGGGAGCTGTTTTTT	CASTLLEGTGELFF
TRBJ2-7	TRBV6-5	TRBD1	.	TGTGCCAGCAGTTACGGCGGACAGGCGTCCTACGAGCAGTACTTC	CASSYGGQASYEQYF
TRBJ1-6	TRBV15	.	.	TGTGCCACCAGCCATGTAGCAGGGCCCCAGTATTCACCCCTCCACTTT	CATSHVAGPQYSPLHF
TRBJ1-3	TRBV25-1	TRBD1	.	TGTGCCAGCAGTGGGGACAGGGGGGGAAACACCATATATTTT	CASSGDRGGNTIYF
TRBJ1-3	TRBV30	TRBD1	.	TGTGCCTGGAGTTCAGGGGGTATTAGAAACACCATATATTTT	CAWSSGGIRNTIYF
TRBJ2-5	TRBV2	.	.	TGTGCCAGCAGTGAAGTGCGGGAGACCCAGTACTTC	CASSEVRETQYF
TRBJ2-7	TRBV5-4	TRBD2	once	TGTGCCAGCAGCCCCGGACTAGCGCAGGACGAGCAGTACTTC	CASSPGLAQDEQYF
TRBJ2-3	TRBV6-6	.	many	TGTGCCAGCAGGGGGCGGGACGGGGTTACAGATACGCAGTATTTT	CASRGRDGVTDTQYF
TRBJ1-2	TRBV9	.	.	TGTGCCAGCAGCGTAGGGCAGGGGTATGGCTACACCTTC	CASSVGQGYGYTF
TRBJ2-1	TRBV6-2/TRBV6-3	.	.	TGTGCCAGCAACCCTATAGCGGTCTACAATGAGCAGTTCTTC	CASNPIAVYNEQFF
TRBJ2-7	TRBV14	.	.	TGTGCCAGCAGCCAGGAAGTGACAGCTTACTTTAAGAGCTCCTACGAGCAGTACTTC	CASSQEVTAYFKSSYEQYF
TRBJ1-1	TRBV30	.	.	TGTGCCGGGTCGTCGGGCACTGAAGCTTTCTTT	CAGSSGTEAFF
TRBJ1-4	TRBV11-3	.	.	TGTGCCAGCAGCTACGGCGCAGGTGCAACTAATGAAAAACTGTTTTTT	CASSYGAGATNEKLFF
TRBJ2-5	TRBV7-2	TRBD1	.	TGTGCCAGCAGTGAACAGGGGCTCCAAGAGACCCAGTACTTC	CASSEQGLQETQYF
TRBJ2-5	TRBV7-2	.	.	TGTGCCAGCAACCTTAGGGGGGGTATCGGAGAGACCCAGTACTTC	CASNLRGGIGETQYF
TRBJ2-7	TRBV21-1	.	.	TGTGCCAGCGGCCCTCGGGGGGCGGGGGAGCAGTACTTC	CASGPRGAGEQYF
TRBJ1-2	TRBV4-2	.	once	TGTGCCAGCAGCCAAGAGGAGAGATCTAACTATGGCTACACCTTC	CASSQEERSNYGYTF
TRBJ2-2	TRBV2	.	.	TGTGCCAGCAGTGAACTTCCGGGGACCGGGGAGCTGTTTTTT	CASSELPGTGELFF
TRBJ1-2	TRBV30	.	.	TGTGCCTGGAGGCCAATCGGGGGCTACACCTTC	CAWRPIGGYTF
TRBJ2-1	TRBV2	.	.	TGTGCCAGCAGTGCATCCCTAAACCATGAGCAGTTCTTC	CASSASLNHEQFF
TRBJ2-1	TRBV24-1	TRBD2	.	TGTGCCACCACTGCGGGAGTAGGCGAGCAGTTCTTC	CATTAGVGEQFF
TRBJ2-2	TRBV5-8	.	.	TGTGCCAGCAGCCCGGCCAGGGTATTTACCGGGGAGCTGTTTTTT	CASSPARVFTGELFF
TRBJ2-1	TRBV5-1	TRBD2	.	TGCGCCAGCAGCTCCCATAGTAGCGGGAGGACTTACAATGAGCAGTTCTTC	CASSSHSSGRTYNEQFF
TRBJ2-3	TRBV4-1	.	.	TGCGCCAGCAGCCGGGGGACTTTAGATACGCAGTATTTT	CASSRGTLDTQYF
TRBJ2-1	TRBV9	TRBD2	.	TGTGCCAGCAGCGTAACCCCATCCGAACTAGCGGGAATGAATGAGCAGTTCTTC	CASSVTPSELAGMNEQFF
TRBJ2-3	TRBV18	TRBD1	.	TGTGCCAGCTCAACTAGACAGGGGACTAGCACAGATACGCAGTATTTT	CASSTRQGTSTDTQYF
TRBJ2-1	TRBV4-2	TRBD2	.	TGTGCCAGCAGCCAAAAACCTCCAACCGGGACTAGCGGGTACAATGAGCAGTTCTTC	CASSQKPPTGTSGYNEQFF
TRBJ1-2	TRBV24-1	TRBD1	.	TGTGCCACCAGTGATTCCCGACAGGGGTTGCGCTACACCTTC	CATSDSRQGLRYTF
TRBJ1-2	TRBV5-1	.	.	TGCGCCAGCAGTAATCCGGGCTATGGCTACACCTTC	CASSNPGYGYTF